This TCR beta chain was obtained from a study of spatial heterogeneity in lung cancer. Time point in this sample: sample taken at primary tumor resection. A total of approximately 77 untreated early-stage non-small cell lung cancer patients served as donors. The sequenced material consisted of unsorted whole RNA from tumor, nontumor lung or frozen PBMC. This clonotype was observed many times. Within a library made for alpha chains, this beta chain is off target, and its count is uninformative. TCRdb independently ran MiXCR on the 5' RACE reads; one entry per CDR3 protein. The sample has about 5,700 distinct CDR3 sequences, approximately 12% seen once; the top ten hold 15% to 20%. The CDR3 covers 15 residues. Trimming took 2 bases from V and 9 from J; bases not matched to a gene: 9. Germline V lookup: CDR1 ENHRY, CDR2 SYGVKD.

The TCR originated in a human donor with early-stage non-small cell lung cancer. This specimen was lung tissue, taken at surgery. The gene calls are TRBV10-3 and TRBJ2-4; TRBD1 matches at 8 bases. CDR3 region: CAISETPGGWGIQYF. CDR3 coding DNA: TGTGCCATCAGTGAGACCCCAGGGGGCTGGGGCATTCAGTACTTC.